Detailed here is one T cell receptor beta chain. No antigen is known for it. From germline, CDR1 is SGHRS and CDR2 YFSETQ. Between the trimmed V and J ends, which lost 2 bases and 2 bases, there was a span of 13 bases. The CDR3 is 15 amino acids. These data belong to a study of shared clonotypes between healthy human individuals. In the study overall: CD4 naive and memory got three plates each, CD8 naive two, CD8 memory one. Notes on the study in general: For naive CD4 cells, around 5.1% of clonotypes were shared across a few donors. Clonotypes not shared had lower generation probabilities than those common to all four donors.

Sorted-subset replicate PCRs used about 190 ng of genomic DNA. This amount corresponded to about 29,000 T cell genomes. Repertoires were generated with immunoSEQ multiplex PCR, while TCRdb's copy carries only in-frame clones and drops some. This table holds 980,000 or so clones, over 60% found once. The TCR was taken from a man between 18 and 35 years old in good health. The gene calls are TRBV5-1 and TRBJ2-5; D perhaps matches TRBD1 (5 bases). The sequencing input was memory CD4+ T cells sorted from blood. Indicated subset: CD45RA-negative fraction. CDR3 DNA: TGCGCCAGCAGCTTCCGCCAGACAGCACAAGAGACCCAGTACTTC. Its protein product is CASSFRQTAQETQYF. Full variable domain (outside the CDR3, taken from reference TRBV5-1 and TRBJ2-5): KAGVTQTPRYLIKTRGQQVTLSCSPISGHRSVSWYQQTPGQGLQFLFEYFSETQRNKGNFPGRFSGRQFSNSRSEMNVSTLELGDSALYLCASSFRQTAQETQYFGPGTRLLVL.